This T cell receptor beta chain was captured in a study of CD8 T cell repertoires and HIV-1 epitope variants. Produced via immunoSEQ multiplex PCR; TCRdb's table is partial and in-frame only. The sample yields 3,500 to 5,500 clones, roughly 70% seen once. V was clipped by 2 bases and J by 1 base, with 9 bases between them. Germline V CDR1 and CDR2: SEHNR, FQNEAQ (reference sequence). This CDR3 is built from 15 residues. This clone turned up a few times. Antigen: not known. V and J are TRBV7-9 and TRBJ2-1; possible D gene TRBD1, 5 bases. The source of this sequence is a male donor with HIV. Sequenced material: cultured CD8+ T cells derived from PBMCs. In nucleotides, the CDR3 is TGTGCCAGCAGCTTACTGGCAGGGTCCTACAATGAGCAGTTCTTC. Protein product: CASSLLAGSYNEQFF. The full variable domain, completed using reference TRBV7-9 and TRBJ2-1, is DTGVSQNPRHKITKRGQNVTFRCDPISEHNRLYWYRQTLGQGPEFLTYFQNEAQLEKSRLLSDRFSAERPKGSFSTLEIQRTEQGDSAMYLCASSLLAGSYNEQFFGPGTRLTVL.